A single sample is the source of the 13 T cell receptor beta chains below, sequenced in a study of blood T cell repertoires in COVID-19. The protocol was immunoSEQ multiplex PCR, while the TCRdb copy is restricted to in-frame clones and leaves out a portion. Here the sample spans hundreds of thousands of clones, roughly 86% being singletons. The sequenced material came from peripheral blood. Receptors were obtained from a human donor in a cohort sampled during active COVID-19.

Of note for this clone: Sequence at one end of the junction differs from germline and may be a read error. The chain links TRBV30 to TRBJ2-4, with 11 bases identical to TRBD1. The germline V gene has CDR1 GTSNPN and CDR2 SVGIG (reference sequence). This CDR3 spans 16 amino acids. The CDR3 nucleotides are TGTGCTTGGACAGGGGGCGCTTTAAGGGCCAAAAACATTCAGTACTTC. Translation: CAWTGGALRAKNIQYF.

This rearrangement joins TRBV28 to TRBJ1-3, with no clear D. The germline V gene has CDR1 MDHEN and CDR2 SYDVKM. V gave up 8 bases and J gave up 2 bases, with 10 bases separating them. The CDR3 loop spans 13 amino acids. The CDR3: CASVGRPGNTIYF. The CDR3 DNA reads as TGTGCCAGCGTGGGGAGGCCTGGAAACACCATATATTTT.

The chain links TRBV4-2 to TRBJ2-7; 12 bases align to TRBD2. Losses at the gene ends were 4 bases for V and 4 bases for J; bases not matched to a gene: 8. Germline CDR1 LGHNA, CDR2 YNFKEQ. The CDR3 is made up of 16 amino acids. The CDR3 spells CASSRELAGGQYEQYF. As DNA, the CDR3 is TGTGCCAGCAGCCGCGAACTAGCGGGGGGCCAGTACGAGCAGTACTTC.

The chain combines TRBV6-6 with TRBJ1-6, with D maybe TRBD1 (6 bases). This CDR3 has 14 amino acids. V lost 3 bases and J lost 9, with 12 bases in between. Germline CDR1 and CDR2: MNHNY and SVGAGI (reference sequence). CDR3 amino acids: CASSYFIRGSPLHF. The DNA for the CDR3 is TGTGCCAGCAGTTATTTCATCAGGGGTTCACCCCTCCACTTT.

This rearrangement joins TRBV28 to TRBJ2-7, with D possibly matching TRBD2 (6 bases). This CDR3 comprises 16 residues. V lost 1 base and J lost 0, with 13 bases in between. CDR1 is MDHEN, CDR2 SYDVKM, per germline. The CDR3: CASSLSNAGSSYEQYF. Written as DNA, the CDR3 is TGTGCCAGCAGTTTATCCAACGCGGGGAGCTCCTACGAGCAGTACTTC.

V gene TRBV7-9 combines with J gene TRBJ1-4; 7 bases map to TRBD1. The CDR3 loop spans 15 amino acids. The V gene end was trimmed by 0 bases and the J gene end by 7 bases; junction bases not matched to a gene: 5. Germline V gives CDR1 SEHNR, CDR2 FQNEAQ (reference sequence). The CDR3 DNA reads as TGTGCCAGCAGCTTAGCTGTGACAGGGCTTGAAAAACTGTTTTTT. This codes for CASSLAVTGLEKLFF.

The gene calls are TRBV2 and TRBJ2-5; no clear D. Trimming left V 1 base short and J 3 bases short, with 9 bases between. This CDR3 is built from 14 residues. Germline V gives CDR1 SNHLY, CDR2 FYNNEI. The CDR3 DNA reads TGTGCCAGCAGTGAAGTGTGGCAGAAAGAGACCCAGTACTTC. This encodes CASSEVWQKETQYF.

The chain carries TRBV13 and TRBJ1-1; maybe TRBD1 (5 bases). The V gene lost 2 bases and the J gene lost 4 bases, with 8 bases spanning the gap. Germline values: CDR1 PRHDT, CDR2 FYEKMQ (reference sequence). This CDR3 spans 13 amino acids. The CDR3 region is CASSLFGGTEAFF. For the CDR3, the DNA is TGTGCCAGCAGCTTATTCGGGGGCACTGAAGCTTTCTTT.

J is TRBJ2-1 and V is TRBV29-1; TRBD2 agrees at 9 bases. Germline values: CDR1 SQVTM, CDR2 ANQGSEA. The CDR3 is 14 residues long. Losses at the gene ends were 3 bases for V and 5 bases for J; bases not matched to a gene: 5. CDR3 residues: CSVEGREGNNEQFF. The CDR3 DNA reads as TGCAGCGTTGAGGGGCGGGAGGGGAACAATGAGCAGTTCTTC.

This sequence joins TRBV27 and TRBJ2-3; possibly TRBD1 for D (6 bases). The germline CDR1 and CDR2 sequences are MNHEY and SMNVEV (reference sequence). The CDR3 is made up of 14 amino acids. V lost 4 bases and J 6 bases, leaving 14 bases between the germline ends. The chain's CDR3 is CASSWDTRSDTQYF. For the CDR3, the DNA is TGTGCCAGCAGTTGGGACACGCGGTCGGATACGCAGTATTTT.

This clone was recorded once. The chain recombines TRBV15 with TRBJ1-2; D not resolved. CDR1 and CDR2 (germline): LNHNV, YYDKDF (reference sequence). This CDR3 spans 15 amino acids. V lost 3 bases and J 3 bases, leaving 14 bases between the germline ends. The CDR3 nucleotides are TGTGCCACCAGCAGGGGAGACAAGGGAGACTATGGCTACACCTTC. Translating it yields CATSRGDKGDYGYTF.

The V call is TRBV4-1, the J call TRBJ2-1; 16 bases match TRBD2. CDR1 is MGHRA, CDR2 YSYEKL, per germline. V dropped 3 bases and J dropped 8; count of bases not matched to a gene: 16. The CDR3 runs to 20 residues. CDR3 amino acids: CASSHTTGTSGGAVVHEQFF. DNA of the CDR3: TGCGCCAGCAGCCATACTACCGGGACTAGCGGGGGGGCCGTCGTCCATGAGCAGTTCTTC.

Worth noting for this clone: This sample includes further DNA sequences coding for the same CDR3. This sequence joins TRBV15 and TRBJ1-3; D call uncertain. Trimming removed 0 bases from V and 4 bases from J, with 10 bases in between. The CDR3 sequence is 15 residues long. CDR1 LNHNV and CDR2 YYDKDF come from the germline V gene (reference sequence). The CDR3, as DNA: TGTGCCACCAGCAGAGATCTGGCAACCGGAAACACCATATATTTT. Amino acid sequence: CATSRDLATGNTIYF.